Sequencing of this TCR beta chain was carried out in a study of blood T cell repertoires in COVID-19. Study-level background: The United States, Italy and Spain provided the acute and convalescent COVID-19 samples. T cells, B-cell-depleted T cells, or PBMCs provided the cDNA or gDNA that served as material.

V was cut by 6 bases and J by 0 bases, with 12 bases left in between. Looked up from germline, CDR1 is MNHEY and CDR2 is SVGAGI. The CDR3 totals 15 residues. TCRdb's table, derived via immunoSEQ multiplex PCR, lists solely in-frame clones and lacks some. This sample carries about 60,000 clones, 76% of them seen once, and the ten largest clones take around 20%. The sample was peripheral blood. The source of this sequence is a man in his fifties or sixties with active or convalescent COVID-19. The V and J genes are TRBV6-5 and TRBJ1-3, with D possibly TRBD1 on 6 matching bases. CDR3 DNA: TGTGCCAGCAGGATCGACAGGTTCTCTGGAAACACCATATATTTT. It is translated as CASRIDRFSGNTIYF.